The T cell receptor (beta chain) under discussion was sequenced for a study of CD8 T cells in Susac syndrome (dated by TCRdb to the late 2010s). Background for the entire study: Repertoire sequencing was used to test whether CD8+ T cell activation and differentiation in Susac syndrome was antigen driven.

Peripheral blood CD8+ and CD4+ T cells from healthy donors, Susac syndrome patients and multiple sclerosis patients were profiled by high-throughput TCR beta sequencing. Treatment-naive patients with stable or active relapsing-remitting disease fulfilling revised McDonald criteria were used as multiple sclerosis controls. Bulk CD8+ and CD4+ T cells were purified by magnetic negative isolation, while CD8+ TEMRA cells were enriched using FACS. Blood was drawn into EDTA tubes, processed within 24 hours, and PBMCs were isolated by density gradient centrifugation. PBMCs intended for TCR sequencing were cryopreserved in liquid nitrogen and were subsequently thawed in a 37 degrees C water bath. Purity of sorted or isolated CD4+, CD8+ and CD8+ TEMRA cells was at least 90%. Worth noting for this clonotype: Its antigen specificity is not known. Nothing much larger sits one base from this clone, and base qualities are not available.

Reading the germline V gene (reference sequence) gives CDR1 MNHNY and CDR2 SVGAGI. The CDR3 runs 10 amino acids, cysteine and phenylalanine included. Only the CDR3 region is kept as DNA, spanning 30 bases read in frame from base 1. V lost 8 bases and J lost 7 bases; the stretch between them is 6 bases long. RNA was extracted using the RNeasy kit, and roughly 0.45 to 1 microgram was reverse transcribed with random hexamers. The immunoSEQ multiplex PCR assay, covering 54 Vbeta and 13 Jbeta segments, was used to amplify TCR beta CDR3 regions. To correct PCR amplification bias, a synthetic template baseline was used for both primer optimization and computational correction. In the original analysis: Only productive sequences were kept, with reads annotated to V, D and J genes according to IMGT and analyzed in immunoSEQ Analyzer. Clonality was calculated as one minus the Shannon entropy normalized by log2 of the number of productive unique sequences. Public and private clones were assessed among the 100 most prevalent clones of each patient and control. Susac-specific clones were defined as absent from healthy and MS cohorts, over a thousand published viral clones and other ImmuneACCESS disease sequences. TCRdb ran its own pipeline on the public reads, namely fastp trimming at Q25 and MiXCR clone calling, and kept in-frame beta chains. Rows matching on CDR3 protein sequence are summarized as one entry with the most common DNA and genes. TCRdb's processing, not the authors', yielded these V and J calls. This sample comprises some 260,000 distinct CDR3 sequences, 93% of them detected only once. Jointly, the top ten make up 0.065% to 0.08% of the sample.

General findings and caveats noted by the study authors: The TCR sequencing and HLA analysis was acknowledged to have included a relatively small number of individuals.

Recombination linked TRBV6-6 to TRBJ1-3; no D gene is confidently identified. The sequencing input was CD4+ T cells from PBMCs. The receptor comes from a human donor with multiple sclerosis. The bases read TGTGCCAGCTTTGGGAACACCATATATTTT. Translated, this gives CASFGNTIYF.